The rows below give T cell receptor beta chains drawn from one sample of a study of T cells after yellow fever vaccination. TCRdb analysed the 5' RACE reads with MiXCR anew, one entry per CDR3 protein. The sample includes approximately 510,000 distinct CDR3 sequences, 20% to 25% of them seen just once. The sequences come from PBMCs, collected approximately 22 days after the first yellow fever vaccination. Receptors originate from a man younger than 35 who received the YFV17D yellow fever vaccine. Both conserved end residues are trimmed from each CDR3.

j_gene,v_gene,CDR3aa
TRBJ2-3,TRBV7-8,ASSLGRGQGADTQY
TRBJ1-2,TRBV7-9,ASSNRRDGYT
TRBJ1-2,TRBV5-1,ASSMLQGEVGYGYT
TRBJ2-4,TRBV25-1,ASSESTSGGYSPLAKNIQY
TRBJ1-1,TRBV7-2,ASSSDATEAF
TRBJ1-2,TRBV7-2,ASGDRSNYGYT
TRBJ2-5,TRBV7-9,ASSFTGARETQY
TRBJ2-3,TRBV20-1,SAPIRGIGTDTQY
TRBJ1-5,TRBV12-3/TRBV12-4,ASSLGTPGAQH
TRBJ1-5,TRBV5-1,ASSPDTGGLNQPQH
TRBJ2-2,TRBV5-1,ASSLSVGGLTPGELF
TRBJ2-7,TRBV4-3,ASSQEAVTGTGSEQY
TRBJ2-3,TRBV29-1,SVAGPGGTDTQY
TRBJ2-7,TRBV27,ASSLTGNPYEQY
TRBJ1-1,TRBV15,ATSGTRGPVEAF
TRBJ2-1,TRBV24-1,ATSDQTSYNEQF
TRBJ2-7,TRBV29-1,SAHERGGGSYEQY
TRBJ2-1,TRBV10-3,ASHGSGLSSYNEQF
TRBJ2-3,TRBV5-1,ASSSAGPATDTQY
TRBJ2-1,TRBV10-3,AISESAIQEQF
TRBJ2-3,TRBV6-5,ASSYSETSGGPTDTQY
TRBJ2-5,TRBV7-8,ASSLGPDQRQTQY
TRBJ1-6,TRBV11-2,ASSRGQWNNNSPLH
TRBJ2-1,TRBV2,ASSGVREYNEQF
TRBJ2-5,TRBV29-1,SAETGGRETQY
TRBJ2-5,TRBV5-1,ASSPGAGGGETQY
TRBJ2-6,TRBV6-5,ASSSTGGASGANVLT
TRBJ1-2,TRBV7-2,ASRAQGGFGGYT
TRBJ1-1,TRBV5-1,ASSFPGTGPSEAF
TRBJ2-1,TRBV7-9,ASSLGGRGVPPEQF
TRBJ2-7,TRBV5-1,ASRLGQGAYEQY
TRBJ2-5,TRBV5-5,ASRLAGRQETQY
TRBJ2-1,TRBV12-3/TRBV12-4,ASSYQVGFGDEQF
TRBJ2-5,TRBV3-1,ASSQDSGGALSETQY
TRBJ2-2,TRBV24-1,ATSDPSEGGELF
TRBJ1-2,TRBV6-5,ASSDLYGYT
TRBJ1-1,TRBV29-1,SVERDTEAF
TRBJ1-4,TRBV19,ASSLAGFNEKLF
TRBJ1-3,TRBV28,ASSLGYTIY
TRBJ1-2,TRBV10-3,ALRDGQQADGYT